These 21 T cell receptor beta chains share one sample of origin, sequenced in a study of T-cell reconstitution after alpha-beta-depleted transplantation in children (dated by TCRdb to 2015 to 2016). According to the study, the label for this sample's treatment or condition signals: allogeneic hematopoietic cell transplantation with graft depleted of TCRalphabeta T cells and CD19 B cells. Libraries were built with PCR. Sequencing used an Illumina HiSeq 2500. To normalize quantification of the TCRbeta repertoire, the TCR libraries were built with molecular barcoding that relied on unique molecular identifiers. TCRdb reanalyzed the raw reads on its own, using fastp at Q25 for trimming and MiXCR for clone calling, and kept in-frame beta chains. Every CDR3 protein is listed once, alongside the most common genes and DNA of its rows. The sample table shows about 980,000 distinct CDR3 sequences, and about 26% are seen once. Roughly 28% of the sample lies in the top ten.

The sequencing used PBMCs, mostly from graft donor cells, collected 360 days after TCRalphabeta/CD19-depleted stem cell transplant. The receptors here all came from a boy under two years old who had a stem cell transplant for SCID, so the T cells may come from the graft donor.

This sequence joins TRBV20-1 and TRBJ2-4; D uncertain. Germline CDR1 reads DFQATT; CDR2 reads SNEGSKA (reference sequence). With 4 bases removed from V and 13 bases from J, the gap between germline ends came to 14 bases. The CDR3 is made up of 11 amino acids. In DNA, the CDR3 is TGCAGTGCTAATGTTCAGGTTGCCCAGTACTTC. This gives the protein CSANVQVAQYF.

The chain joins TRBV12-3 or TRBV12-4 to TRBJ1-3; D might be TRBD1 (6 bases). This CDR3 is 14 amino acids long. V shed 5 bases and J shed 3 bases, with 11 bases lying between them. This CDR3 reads CASSISGDGNTIYF. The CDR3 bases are TGTGCCAGCAGTATCTCAGGGGATGGAAACACCATATATTTT.

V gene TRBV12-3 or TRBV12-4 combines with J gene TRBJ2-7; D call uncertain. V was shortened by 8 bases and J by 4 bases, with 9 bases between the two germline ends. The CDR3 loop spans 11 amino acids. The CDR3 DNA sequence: TGTGCCAGCTATTCCGGTTACGAGCAGTACTTC. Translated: CASYSGYEQYF.

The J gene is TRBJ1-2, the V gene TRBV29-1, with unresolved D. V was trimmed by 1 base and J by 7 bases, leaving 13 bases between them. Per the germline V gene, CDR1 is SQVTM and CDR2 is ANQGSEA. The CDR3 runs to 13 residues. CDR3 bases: TGCAGCGTTGAAGCGGGCGTCTCGGGTGGCTACACCTTC. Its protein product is CSVEAGVSGGYTF.

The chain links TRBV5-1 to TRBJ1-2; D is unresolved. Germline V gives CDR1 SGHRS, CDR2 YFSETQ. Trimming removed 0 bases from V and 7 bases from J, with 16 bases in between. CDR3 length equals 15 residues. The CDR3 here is CASSLGSPIAGGYTF. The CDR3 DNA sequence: TGCGCCAGCAGCTTGGGATCTCCTATAGCCGGTGGCTACACCTTC.

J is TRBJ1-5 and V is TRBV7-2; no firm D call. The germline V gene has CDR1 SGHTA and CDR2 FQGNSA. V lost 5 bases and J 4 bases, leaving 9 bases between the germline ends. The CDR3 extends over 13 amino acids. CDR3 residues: CASSPNQNQPQHF. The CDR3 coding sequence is TGTGCCAGCAGCCCCAATCAAAATCAGCCCCAGCATTTT.

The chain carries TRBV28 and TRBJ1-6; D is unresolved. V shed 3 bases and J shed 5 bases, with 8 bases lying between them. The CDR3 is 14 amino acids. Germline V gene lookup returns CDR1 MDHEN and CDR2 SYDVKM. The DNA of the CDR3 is TGTGCCAGCAGTTTGGTGGGAAATAATTCACCCCTCCACTTT. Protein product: CASSLVGNNSPLHF.

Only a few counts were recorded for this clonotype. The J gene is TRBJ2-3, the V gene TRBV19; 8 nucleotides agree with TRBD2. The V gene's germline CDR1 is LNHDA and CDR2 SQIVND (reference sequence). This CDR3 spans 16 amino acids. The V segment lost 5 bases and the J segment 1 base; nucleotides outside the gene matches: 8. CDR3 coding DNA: TGTGCCAGTAGTTCCCGCGGTAGCGGGGGCACAGATACGCAGTATTTT. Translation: CASSSRGSGGTDTQYF.

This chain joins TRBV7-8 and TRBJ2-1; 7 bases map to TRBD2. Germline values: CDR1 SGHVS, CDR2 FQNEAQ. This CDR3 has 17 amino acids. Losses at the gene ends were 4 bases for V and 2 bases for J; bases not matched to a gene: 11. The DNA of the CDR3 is TGTGCCAGCAGCTCCCCATGGGGCGGGGGTACCTACAATGAGCAGTTCTTC. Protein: CASSSPWGGGTYNEQFF.

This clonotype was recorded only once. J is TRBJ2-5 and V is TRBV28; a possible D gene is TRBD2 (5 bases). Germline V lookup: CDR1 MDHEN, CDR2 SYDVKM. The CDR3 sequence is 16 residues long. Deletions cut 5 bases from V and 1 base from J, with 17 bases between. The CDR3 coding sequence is TGTGCCAGCAGTCCCCAAACGGCGAGGGTCCAAGAGACCCAGTACTTC. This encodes CASSPQTARVQETQYF.

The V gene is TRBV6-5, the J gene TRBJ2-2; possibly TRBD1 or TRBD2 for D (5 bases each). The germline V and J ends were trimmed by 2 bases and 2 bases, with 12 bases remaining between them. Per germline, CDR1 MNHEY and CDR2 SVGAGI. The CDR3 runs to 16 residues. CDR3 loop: CASSYPAGTNTGELFF. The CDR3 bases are TGTGCCAGCAGTTACCCCGCAGGGACCAACACCGGGGAGCTGTTTTTT.

CDR3 coding DNA: TGCGCCAGCAGCCAAGAAGGGACCCCCACACACGAGCAGTACTTC. It specifies CASSQEGTPTHEQYF. The rearrangement links TRBV4-1 to TRBJ2-7; either TRBD1 or TRBD2 may fit D (5 bases each). The CDR3 is 15 amino acids. CDR1 and CDR2 from the germline V gene are MGHRA and YSYEKL. V was pared by 0 bases and J by 5 bases, with 14 bases between.

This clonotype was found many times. The CDR3, as DNA: TGTGCCAGCAGCCAAGAGTACAATGAGCAGTTCTTC. Translating it yields CASSQEYNEQFF. The V call is TRBV4-2, the J call TRBJ2-1; no clear D. The CDR3 extends over 12 amino acids. V shed 0 bases and J shed 4 bases, with 1 base lying between them. The V gene's germline CDR1 is LGHNA and CDR2 YNFKEQ.

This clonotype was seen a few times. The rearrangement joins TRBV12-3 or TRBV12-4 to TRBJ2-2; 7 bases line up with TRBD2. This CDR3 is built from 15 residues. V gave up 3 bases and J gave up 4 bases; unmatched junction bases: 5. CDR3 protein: CASSLWGGSTGELFF. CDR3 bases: TGTGCCAGCAGTTTGTGGGGGGGAAGCACCGGGGAGCTGTTTTTT.

The chain's CDR3 is CASSGLSGANVLTF. CDR3 DNA sequence: TGCGCCAGCAGCGGGTTAAGTGGGGCCAACGTCCTGACTTTC. The V call is TRBV5-1, the J call TRBJ2-6, with D hard to call. Per the germline V gene, CDR1 is SGHRS and CDR2 is YFSETQ. Deletions cut 4 bases from V and 3 bases from J, with 8 bases between. CDR3 length: 14 amino acids.

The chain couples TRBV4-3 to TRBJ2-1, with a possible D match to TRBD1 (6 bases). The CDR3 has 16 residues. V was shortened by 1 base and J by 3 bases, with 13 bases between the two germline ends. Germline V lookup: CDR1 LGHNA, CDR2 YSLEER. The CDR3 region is CASSQGTESHYNEQFF. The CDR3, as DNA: TGCGCCAGCAGCCAAGGGACAGAATCCCACTACAATGAGCAGTTCTTC.

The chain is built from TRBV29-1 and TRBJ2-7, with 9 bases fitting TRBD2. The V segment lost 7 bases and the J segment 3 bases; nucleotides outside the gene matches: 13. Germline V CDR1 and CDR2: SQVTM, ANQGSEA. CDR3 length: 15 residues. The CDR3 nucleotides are TGCAGCGCTATTAGTAGCGGGGGTCCGCTCTACGAGCAGTACTTC. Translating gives CSAISSGGPLYEQYF.

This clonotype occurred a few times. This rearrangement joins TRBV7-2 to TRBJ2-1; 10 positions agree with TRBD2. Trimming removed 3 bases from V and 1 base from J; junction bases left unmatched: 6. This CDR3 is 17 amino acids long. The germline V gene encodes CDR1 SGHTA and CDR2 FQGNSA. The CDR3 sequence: CASSFNSGGLSYNEQFF. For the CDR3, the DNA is TGTGCCAGCAGCTTTAATAGCGGGGGGCTGTCCTACAATGAGCAGTTCTTC.

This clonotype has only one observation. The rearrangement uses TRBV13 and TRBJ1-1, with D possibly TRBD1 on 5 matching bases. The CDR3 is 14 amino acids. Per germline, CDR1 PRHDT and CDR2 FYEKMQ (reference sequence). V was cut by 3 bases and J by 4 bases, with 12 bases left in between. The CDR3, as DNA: TGTGCCAGCAGCTTGTCCGGGACCATCACTGAAGCTTTCTTT. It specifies CASSLSGTITEAFF.

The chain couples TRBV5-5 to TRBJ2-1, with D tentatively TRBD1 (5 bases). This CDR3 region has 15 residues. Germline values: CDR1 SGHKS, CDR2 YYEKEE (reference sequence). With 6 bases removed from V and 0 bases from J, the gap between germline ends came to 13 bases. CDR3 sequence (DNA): TGTGCCAGCACCTCTCTTGGGGCCTCCTACAATGAGCAGTTCTTC. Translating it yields CASTSLGASYNEQFF. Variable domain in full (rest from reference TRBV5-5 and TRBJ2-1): DAGVTQSPTHLIKTRGQQVTLRCSPISGHKSVSWYQQVLGQGPQFIFQYYEKEERGRGNFPDRFSARQFPNYSSELNVNALLLGDSALYLCASTSLGASYNEQFFGPGTRLTVL.

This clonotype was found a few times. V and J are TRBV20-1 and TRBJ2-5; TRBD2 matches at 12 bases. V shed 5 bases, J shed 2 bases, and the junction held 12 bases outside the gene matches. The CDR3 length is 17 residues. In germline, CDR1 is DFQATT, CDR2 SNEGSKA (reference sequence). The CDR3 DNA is TGCAGTGCTCCCCCTTTGACTAGCGGGGGCTATCAAGAGACCCAGTACTTC. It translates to CSAPPLTSGGYQETQYF.